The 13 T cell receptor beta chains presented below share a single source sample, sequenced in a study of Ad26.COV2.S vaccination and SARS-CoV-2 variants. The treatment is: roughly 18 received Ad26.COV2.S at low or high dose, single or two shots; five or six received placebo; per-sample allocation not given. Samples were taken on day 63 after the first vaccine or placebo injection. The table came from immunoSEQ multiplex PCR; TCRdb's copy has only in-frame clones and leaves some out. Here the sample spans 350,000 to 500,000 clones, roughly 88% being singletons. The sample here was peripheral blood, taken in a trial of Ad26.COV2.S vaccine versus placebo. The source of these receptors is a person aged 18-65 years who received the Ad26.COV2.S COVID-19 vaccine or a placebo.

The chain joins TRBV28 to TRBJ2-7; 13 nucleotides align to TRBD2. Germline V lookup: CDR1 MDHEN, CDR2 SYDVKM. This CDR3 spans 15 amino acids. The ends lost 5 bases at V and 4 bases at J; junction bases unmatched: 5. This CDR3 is CASSPRTSGRYEQYF. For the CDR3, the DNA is TGTGCCAGCAGTCCTCGGACTAGCGGGAGATACGAGCAGTACTTC. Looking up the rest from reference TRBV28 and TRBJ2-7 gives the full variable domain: DVKVTQSSRYLVKRTGEKVFLECVQDMDHENMFWYRQDPGLGLRLIYFSYDVKMKEKGDIPEGYSVSREKKERFSLILESASTNQTSMYLCASSPRTSGRYEQYFGPGTRLTVT.

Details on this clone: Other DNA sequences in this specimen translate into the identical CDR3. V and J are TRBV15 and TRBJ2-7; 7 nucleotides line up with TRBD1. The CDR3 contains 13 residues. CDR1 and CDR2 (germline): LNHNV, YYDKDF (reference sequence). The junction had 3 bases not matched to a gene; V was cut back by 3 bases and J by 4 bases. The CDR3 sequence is CATSRDRRYEQYF. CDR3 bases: TGTGCCACCAGCAGGGACAGGCGGTACGAGCAGTACTTC.

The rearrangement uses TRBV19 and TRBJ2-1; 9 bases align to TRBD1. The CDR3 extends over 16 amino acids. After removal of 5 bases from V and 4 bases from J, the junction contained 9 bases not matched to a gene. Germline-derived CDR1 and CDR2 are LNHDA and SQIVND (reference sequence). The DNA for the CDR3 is TGTGCCAGTAGTCCGACAGGGGGGAGGCTTTACAATGAGCAGTTCTTC. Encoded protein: CASSPTGGRLYNEQFF.

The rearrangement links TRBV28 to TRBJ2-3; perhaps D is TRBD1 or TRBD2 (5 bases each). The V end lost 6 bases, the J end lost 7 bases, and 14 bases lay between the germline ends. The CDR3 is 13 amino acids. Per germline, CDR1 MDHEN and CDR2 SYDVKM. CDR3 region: CASRSPWGNTQYF. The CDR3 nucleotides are TGTGCCAGCAGAAGCCCCTGGGGGAATACGCAGTATTTT.

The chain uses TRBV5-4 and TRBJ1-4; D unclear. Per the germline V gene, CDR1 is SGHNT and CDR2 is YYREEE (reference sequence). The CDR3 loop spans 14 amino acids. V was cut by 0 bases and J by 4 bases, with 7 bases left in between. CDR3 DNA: TGTGCCAGCAGCTTGGGGTTACGTAATGAAAAACTGTTTTTT. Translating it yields CASSLGLRNEKLFF. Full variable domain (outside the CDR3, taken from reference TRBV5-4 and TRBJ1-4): ETGVTQSPTHLIKTRGQQVTLRCSSQSGHNTVSWYQQALGQGPQFIFQYYREEENGRGNFPPRFSGLQFPNYSSELNVNALELDDSALYLCASSLGLRNEKLFFGSGTQLSVL.

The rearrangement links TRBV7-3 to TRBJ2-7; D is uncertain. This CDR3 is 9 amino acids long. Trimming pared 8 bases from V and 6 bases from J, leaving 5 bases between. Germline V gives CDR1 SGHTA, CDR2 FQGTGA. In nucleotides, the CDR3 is TGTGCCAGCTGCACCGAGCAGTACTTC. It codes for CASCTEQYF.

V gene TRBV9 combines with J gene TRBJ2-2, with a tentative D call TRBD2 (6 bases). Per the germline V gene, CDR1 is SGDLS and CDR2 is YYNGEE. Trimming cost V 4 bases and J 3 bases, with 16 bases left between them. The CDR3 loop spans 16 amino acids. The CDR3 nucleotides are TGTGCCAGCAGCCCGATAGGGAGCGGGTACACCGGGGAGCTGTTTTTT. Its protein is CASSPIGSGYTGELFF.

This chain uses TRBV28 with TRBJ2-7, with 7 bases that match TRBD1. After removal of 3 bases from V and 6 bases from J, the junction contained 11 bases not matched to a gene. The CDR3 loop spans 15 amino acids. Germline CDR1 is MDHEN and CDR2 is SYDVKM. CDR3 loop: CASSFPGDRVVEQYF. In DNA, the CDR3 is TGTGCCAGCAGTTTTCCTGGAGACAGGGTGGTCGAGCAGTACTTC. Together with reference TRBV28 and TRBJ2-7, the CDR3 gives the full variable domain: DVKVTQSSRYLVKRTGEKVFLECVQDMDHENMFWYRQDPGLGLRLIYFSYDVKMKEKGDIPEGYSVSREKKERFSLILESASTNQTSMYLCASSFPGDRVVEQYFGPGTRLTVT.

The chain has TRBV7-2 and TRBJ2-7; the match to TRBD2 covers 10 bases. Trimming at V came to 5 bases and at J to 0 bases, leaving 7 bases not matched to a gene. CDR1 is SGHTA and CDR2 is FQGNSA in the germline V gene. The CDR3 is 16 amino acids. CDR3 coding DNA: TGTGCCAGCAGCGTAAGTAGCGGGAGGAGCTCCTACGAGCAGTACTTC. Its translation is CASSVSSGRSSYEQYF.

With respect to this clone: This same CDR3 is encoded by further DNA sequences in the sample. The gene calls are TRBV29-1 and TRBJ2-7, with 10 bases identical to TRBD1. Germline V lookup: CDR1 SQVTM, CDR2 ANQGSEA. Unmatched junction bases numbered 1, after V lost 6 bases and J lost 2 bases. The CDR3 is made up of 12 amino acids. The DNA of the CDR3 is TGCAGCGTCGGACAGGGGGCCTACGAGCAGTACTTC. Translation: CSVGQGAYEQYF.

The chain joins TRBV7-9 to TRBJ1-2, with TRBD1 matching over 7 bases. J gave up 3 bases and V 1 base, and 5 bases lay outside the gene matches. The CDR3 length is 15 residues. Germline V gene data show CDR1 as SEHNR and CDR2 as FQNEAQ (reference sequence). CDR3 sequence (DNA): TGTGCCAGCAGCTTAGGCCAGGGGGTGTACTATGGCTACACCTTC. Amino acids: CASSLGQGVYYGYTF.

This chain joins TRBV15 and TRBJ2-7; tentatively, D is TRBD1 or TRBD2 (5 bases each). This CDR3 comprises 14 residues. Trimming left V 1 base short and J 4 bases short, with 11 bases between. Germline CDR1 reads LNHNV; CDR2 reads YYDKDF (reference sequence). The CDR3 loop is CATSRGARGYEQYF. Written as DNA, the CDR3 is TGTGCCACCAGCAGAGGGGCGAGGGGATACGAGCAGTACTTC.

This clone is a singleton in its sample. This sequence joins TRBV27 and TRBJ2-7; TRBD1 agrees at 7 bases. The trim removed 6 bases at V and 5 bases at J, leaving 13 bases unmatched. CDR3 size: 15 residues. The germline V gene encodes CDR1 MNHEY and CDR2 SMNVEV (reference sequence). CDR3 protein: CASSRDRQGIDEQYF. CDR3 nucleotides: TGTGCCAGCAGCAGGGACAGACAGGGCATCGACGAGCAGTACTTC.